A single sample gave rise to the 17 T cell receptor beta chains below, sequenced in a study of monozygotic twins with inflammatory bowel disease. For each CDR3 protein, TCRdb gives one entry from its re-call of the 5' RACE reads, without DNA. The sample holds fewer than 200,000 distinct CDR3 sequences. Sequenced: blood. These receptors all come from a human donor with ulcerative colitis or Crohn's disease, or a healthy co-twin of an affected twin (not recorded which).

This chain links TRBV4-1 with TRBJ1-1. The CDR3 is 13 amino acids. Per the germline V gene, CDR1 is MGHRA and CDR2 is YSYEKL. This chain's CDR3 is CASSPSGYTEAFF.

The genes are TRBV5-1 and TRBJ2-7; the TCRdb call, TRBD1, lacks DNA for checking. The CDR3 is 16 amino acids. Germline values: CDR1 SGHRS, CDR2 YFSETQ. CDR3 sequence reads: CASSAGPGTKFYEQYF.

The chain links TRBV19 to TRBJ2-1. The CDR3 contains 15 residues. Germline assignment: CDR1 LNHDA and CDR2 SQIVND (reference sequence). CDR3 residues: CASIPVAGSYNEQFF.

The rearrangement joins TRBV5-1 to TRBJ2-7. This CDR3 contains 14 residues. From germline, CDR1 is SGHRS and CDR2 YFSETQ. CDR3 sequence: CASSLDWISYEQYF.

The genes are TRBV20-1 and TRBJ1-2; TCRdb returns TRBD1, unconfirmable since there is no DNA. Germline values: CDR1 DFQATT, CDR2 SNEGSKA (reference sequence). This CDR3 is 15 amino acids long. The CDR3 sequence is CSAVDRGRLMYGYTF.

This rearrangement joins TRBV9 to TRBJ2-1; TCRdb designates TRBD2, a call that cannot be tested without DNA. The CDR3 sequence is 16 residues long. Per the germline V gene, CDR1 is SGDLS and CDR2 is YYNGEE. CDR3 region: CASSVGSNGGAGEQFF.

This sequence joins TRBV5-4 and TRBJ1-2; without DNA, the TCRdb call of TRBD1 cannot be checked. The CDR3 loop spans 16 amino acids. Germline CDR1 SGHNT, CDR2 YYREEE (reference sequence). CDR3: CASSPGAILPNYGYTF.

The CDR3 is CASSRNSGRNGETQYF. The chain employs TRBV3-1 and TRBJ2-5; TCRdb picks TRBD2, but there is no DNA to check that call. This CDR3 is built from 16 residues. CDR1 is LGHDT, CDR2 YNNKEL, per germline (reference sequence).

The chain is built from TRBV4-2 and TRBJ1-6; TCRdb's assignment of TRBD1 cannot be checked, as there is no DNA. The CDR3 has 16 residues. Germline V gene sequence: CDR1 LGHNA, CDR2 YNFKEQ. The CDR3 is CASSQASGHLNSPLHF.

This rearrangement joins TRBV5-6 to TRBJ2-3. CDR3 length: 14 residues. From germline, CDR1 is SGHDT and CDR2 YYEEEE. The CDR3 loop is CASSLNPITDTQYF.

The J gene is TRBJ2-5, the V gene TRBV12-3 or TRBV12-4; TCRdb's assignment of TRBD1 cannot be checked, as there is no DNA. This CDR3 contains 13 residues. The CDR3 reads CASSPYQGIAQYF.

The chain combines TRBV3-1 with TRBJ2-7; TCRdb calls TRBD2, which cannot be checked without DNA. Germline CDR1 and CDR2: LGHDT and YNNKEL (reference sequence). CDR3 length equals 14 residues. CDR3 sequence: CASSPLGEAYEQYF.

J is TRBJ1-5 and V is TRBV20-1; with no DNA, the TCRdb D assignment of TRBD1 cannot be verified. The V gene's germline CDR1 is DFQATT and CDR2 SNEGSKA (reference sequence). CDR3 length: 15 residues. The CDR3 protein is CSAVPTEYSNQPQHF.

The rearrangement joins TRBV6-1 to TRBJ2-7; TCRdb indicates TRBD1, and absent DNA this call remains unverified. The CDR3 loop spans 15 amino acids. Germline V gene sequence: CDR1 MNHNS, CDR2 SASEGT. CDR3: CASTPRGGSVDEQYF.

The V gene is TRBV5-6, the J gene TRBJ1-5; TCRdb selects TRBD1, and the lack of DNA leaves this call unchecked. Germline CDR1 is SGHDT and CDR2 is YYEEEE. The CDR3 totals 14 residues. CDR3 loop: CASSLLGGQQPQHF. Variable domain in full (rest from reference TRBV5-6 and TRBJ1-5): DAGVTQSPTHLIKTRGQQVTLRCSPKSGHDTVSWYQQALGQGPQFIFQYYEEEERQRGNFPDRFSGHQFPNYSSELNVNALLLGDSALYLCASSLLGGQQPQHFGDGTRLSIL.

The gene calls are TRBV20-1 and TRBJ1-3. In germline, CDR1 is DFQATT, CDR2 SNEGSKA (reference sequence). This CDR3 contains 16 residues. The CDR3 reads CSARDPRISSGNTIYF.

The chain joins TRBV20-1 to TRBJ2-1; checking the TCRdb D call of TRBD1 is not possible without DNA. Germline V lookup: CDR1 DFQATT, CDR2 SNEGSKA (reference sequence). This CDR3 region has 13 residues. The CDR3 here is CSADPVSYNEQFF.